Below, 26 T cell receptor beta chains from the same sample are listed, as sequenced in a study of tumor-infiltrating lymphocytes in primary liver carcinoma. Co-extraction yielded RNA and DNA from around 20-30 mg of unsorted bulk tissue. A primer matching the constant region was used to make TCR beta cDNA from around 550 ng of total RNA. A slightly modified ARM-PCR protocol with three nested multiplex PCR rounds produced these TCR beta libraries. Two initial PCR rounds of around 10 cycles each paired TRBV1-TRBV30 forward primers with a C-beta reverse primer. TCRdb passed the multiplex PCR reads through MiXCR, listing each CDR3 protein once. Among under 150,000 distinct CDR3 sequences, about two thirds were seen once, and the ten largest hold 8.1%. Sequenced material: tumor-adjacent normal liver tissue. The receptors derive from a woman aged 55-69 years with primary liver carcinoma and hepatitis B virus infection.

Note on this clonotype: The junction shows a germline mismatch at one end, possibly a read error. The V and J genes are TRBV5-1 and TRBJ2-3; no clear D gene. Germline lookup yields CDR1 SGHRS and CDR2 YFSETQ. The CDR3 totals 16 residues. In DNA form, the CDR3 reads TGCACCAGCAACTTGGTACGGCTCGGGAGCACAGATACGCAGTATTTT. Amino acid sequence: CTSNLVRLGSTDTQYF.

Concerning this clonotype itself: The CDR3 end shows no conserved phenylalanine or tryptophan, and so a read error is likely. V usage is TRBV19 and J usage is TRBJ2-1; maybe TRBD1 (7 bases). This CDR3 has 11 amino acids. CDR1 is LNHDA, CDR2 SQIVND, per germline (reference sequence). V dropped 9 bases and J dropped 9 bases, with 12 bases sitting between them. CDR3 in amino acids: CARNRGGEQFL. CDR3 nucleotide sequence: TGTGCCAGGAACAGGGGAGGTGAGCAGTTCCTT.

On this clonotype: The final CDR3 position lacks the conserved phenylalanine or tryptophan, pointing to a likely read error. The limits of the CDR3 on the DNA are not certain, so only TCRdb's listed CDR3 is given. This sequence joins TRBV29-1 and TRBJ2-7; the D call of TRBD2 is as the table states it, not checked on the DNA. The CDR3 region is 13 residues in length, termini included. The germline V gene encodes CDR1 SQVTM and CDR2 ANQGSEA. CDR3 amino acids: CSVGDAGKIARYS.

Concerning this clonotype itself: Here the CDR3 omits its conserved ending phenylalanine or tryptophan, so a read error is the likely source. The chain uses TRBV11-2 and TRBJ1-4; a possible D gene is TRBD1 (5 bases). This CDR3 contains 14 residues. CDR1 SGHAT and CDR2 FQNNGV come from the germline V gene. CDR3 in DNA: TGTGCTAGCAGCCTGGTCATGGGGCCTGAAAAACTGTTTTCT. It encodes CASSLVMGPEKLFS.

V is TRBV7-8 and J is TRBJ2-1; D not resolved. CDR3 length: 12 residues. The ends were cut back, 1 base at V and 11 bases at J, with 9 bases in the middle. Germline values: CDR1 SGHVS, CDR2 FQNEAQ. Written as DNA, the CDR3 is TGTGCCAGCAGCTTAGGTCTTAGGAAGCAGTTCTTC. Its translation: CASSLGLRKQFF.

This clonotype was counted many times. This rearrangement joins TRBV7-9 to TRBJ2-1; 7 nucleotides match TRBD1. CDR1 SEHNR and CDR2 FQNEAQ come from the germline V gene (reference sequence). V lost 2 bases to trimming and J lost 6 bases; unmatched junction nucleotides: 7. The CDR3 consists of 15 residues. The CDR3 coding sequence is TGTGCCAGCAGCTTATCGACAGGGTATGCCAATGAGCAGTTCTTC. Translating gives CASSLSTGYANEQFF.

V and J are TRBV29-1 and TRBJ2-1; D is perhaps TRBD1 (5 bases). The CDR3 extends over 15 amino acids. The V end was cut by 5 bases, the J end by 3 bases, with 17 bases between. Germline values: CDR1 SQVTM, CDR2 ANQGSEA. CDR3: CSVWGVGLSYNEQFF. The CDR3 DNA reads as TGCAGCGTTTGGGGCGTGGGGCTAAGCTACAATGAGCAGTTCTTC.

This clonotype was found a few times. This chain uses TRBV19 with TRBJ1-1, with 10 positions matching TRBD1. CDR1 and CDR2 from the germline V gene are LNHDA and SQIVND (reference sequence). The length of the CDR3 is 18 residues. V dropped 10 bases and J dropped 0; count of bases not matched to a gene: 17. CDR3 in amino acids: CATSPDSRTGGLNTEAFF. The CDR3 DNA follows: TGTGCCACCTCACCTGACAGTCGGACAGGGGGTCTGAACACTGAAGCTTTCTTT.

The table lists this clonotype with a few counts. A much larger clone lies one base from this, so it may be a read error. This rearrangement joins TRBV11-2 to TRBJ1-1, with a possible D match to TRBD1 (6 bases). CDR1 and CDR2 from the germline V gene are SGHAT and FQNNGV. The CDR3 loop spans 17 amino acids. CDR3 residues: CASSRTAAGGGNIEAFF. The CDR3, as DNA: TGTGCCAGCAGCCGAACAGCCGCGGGAGGGGGGAACATTGAAGCTTTCTTT.

The V gene is TRBV11-3, the J gene TRBJ2-1; TRBD1 matches at 11 bases. Germline trimming cut 0 bases from V and 7 bases from J; bases unmatched to any gene: 5. Germline V gene sequence: CDR1 SGHNT, CDR2 YENEEA. This CDR3 spans 16 amino acids. DNA for the CDR3: TGTGCCAGCAGCTTAGACGGACAGGGGGCGACTAATGAGCAGTTCTTC. It yields the protein CASSLDGQGATNEQFF.

This sequence joins TRBV28 and TRBJ2-3, with TRBD1 matching 8 bases. This CDR3 comprises 19 residues. Germline V gene lookup returns CDR1 MDHEN and CDR2 SYDVKM. Trimming removed 6 bases from V and 1 base from J; junction bases left unmatched: 18. CDR3 DNA: TGTGCCAGCAGCCCCGCCCCCGACAGGGGTTTGGGAGGCACAGATACGCAGTATTTT. Protein: CASSPAPDRGLGGTDTQYF.

Regarding this clonotype: One end of the junction varies from germline; a read error may be responsible. V and J are TRBV4-1 and TRBJ2-1; weak D call: TRBD2 (5 bases). Germline V gene sequence: CDR1 MGHRA, CDR2 YSYEKL. CDR3 size: 17 residues. The CDR3 nucleotides read TGCGCCAGCAGCCTCACACAGAGGGCTGTGGTATTCAATGAGCAGCTCTTC. Its protein is CASSLTQRAVVFNEQLF.

This clonotype was seen ten or more times. The chain joins TRBV6-1 to TRBJ2-2; no firm D call. Germline assignment: CDR1 MNHNS and CDR2 SASEGT. The ends were cut back, 6 bases at V and 6 bases at J, with 11 bases in the middle. This CDR3 has 13 residues. DNA of the CDR3: TGTGCCAGCAGGGCGGATTCCGCCGGGGAGCTGTTTTTT. Translation: CASRADSAGELFF.

This clonotype was seen at least ten times. The chain joins TRBV28 to TRBJ2-1, with D unresolved. This CDR3 comprises 15 residues. V was pared by 5 bases and J by 5 bases, with 16 bases between. Germline loops: CDR1 MDHEN, CDR2 SYDVKM. Here the CDR3 DNA reads TGTGCCAGCAGTCCGACCCGGTGGAGTAACAATGAGCAGTTCTTC. Encoded protein: CASSPTRWSNNEQFF.

This clonotype was seen only a few times. This may come from a read error, since a much larger clone is one base off. This chain joins TRBV6-6 and TRBJ1-2, with D possibly matching TRBD1 (6 bases). CDR3 length: 13 residues. From germline, CDR1 is MNHNY and CDR2 SVGAGI (reference sequence). The CDR3 DNA reads TGTACCAGCAGCCCCGGGGGGGCGCGGGGCTACACCTTC. Its protein product is CTSSPGGARGYTF.

Points on this clonotype: This clone may be a read error of a much larger clone one base away. The chain links TRBV20-1 to TRBJ1-1, with D unresolved. The CDR3 consists of 14 residues. V was pared by 6 bases and J by 4 bases, with 18 bases between. Germline-derived CDR1 and CDR2 are DFQATT and SNEGSKA (reference sequence). CDR3 amino acids: CSAPLPRAGTEAFF. CDR3 sequence (DNA): TGCAGTGCACCGCTGCCAAGGGCGGGCACTGAAGCTTTCTTT.

The CDR3 region is CASSLDLSTGGTEAFF. The CDR3 DNA follows: TGTGCCAGCAGCTTAGACCTTTCGACAGGGGGCACTGAAGCTTTCTTT. The J gene is TRBJ1-1, the V gene TRBV11-2; 9 positions match TRBD1. The CDR3 is 16 amino acids. The J segment lost 4 bases and the V segment lost 0 bases, leaving 6 bases of the junction unmatched. The germline gives CDR1 SGHAT, CDR2 FQNNGV.

Remarks on this clonotype: Mismatch with germline at one junction end may stem from a read error. This chain connects TRBV6-5 to TRBJ2-7, with TRBD1 matching over 9 bases. There are 16 residues in the CDR3. CDR1 and CDR2 (germline): MNHEY, SVGAGI. DNA for the CDR3: TGTGTCAGCAGTAAGACTACTGGGACAGGGTACCGGGAGCAGTACTTC. Translating gives CVSSKTTGTGYREQYF.

In the case of this clonotype: One end of the junction does not line up with germline, which may come from a read error. The chain has TRBV11-2 and TRBJ2-7; D is unclear. Germline loops: CDR1 SGHAT, CDR2 FQNNGV. CDR3 length: 13 amino acids. This chain's CDR3 is CTSSSRESYEQYF. CDR3 coding DNA: TGTACCAGCAGTTCCAGAGAGTCCTACGAGCAGTACTTC.

This clonotype was recorded at least ten times. This sequence joins TRBV5-1 and TRBJ2-5; 7 bases are a match to TRBD1. This CDR3 has 14 residues. From germline, CDR1 is SGHRS and CDR2 YFSETQ. Losses at the gene ends were 4 bases for V and 1 base for J; bases not matched to a gene: 4. CDR3 nucleotide sequence: TGCGCCAGCAGCCTGGGACAGTCCCAAGAGACCCAGTACTTC. Amino acids: CASSLGQSQETQYF.

Here the CDR3 reads CASCQDSSGDYGYTF. The CDR3 DNA reads TGTGCGAGCTGCCAAGATTCATCGGGAGACTATGGCTACACCTTC. V gene TRBV4-2 combines with J gene TRBJ1-2; unclear D gene. The CDR3 consists of 15 residues. The germline CDR1 and CDR2 sequences are LGHNA and YNFKEQ.

A note on this clonotype: The germline gene is not matched at one end of the junction; a read error may be the cause. The genes are TRBV2 and TRBJ2-1, with a possible D match to TRBD1 (5 bases). Germline CDR1 is SNHLY and CDR2 is FYNNEI. This CDR3 comprises 11 residues. The CDR3 loop is CASSQGLELFF. DNA for the CDR3: TGTGCCAGCAGCCAGGGTCTTGAGCTGTTCTTC.

Sample share makes this clonotype medium-sized (0.01 to 0.1%). V gene TRBV11-2 combines with J gene TRBJ2-3; D is unresolved. This CDR3 has 13 amino acids. The germline V gene encodes CDR1 SGHAT and CDR2 FQNNGV. Trimming took 5 bases from V and 4 from J, leaving 10 bases between them. CDR3 nucleotides: TGTGCCAGCAGCACACGCTTGTCAGATACGCAGTATTTT. This encodes CASSTRLSDTQYF.

Of note for this clonotype: This may stem from a read error, because a much larger clone lies one nucleotide away. The rearrangement links TRBV5-1 to TRBJ1-1; perhaps TRBD1 as D (5 bases). The germline gives CDR1 SGHRS, CDR2 YFSETQ. The CDR3 consists of 14 residues. The chain's CDR3 is CASSPRDFATGAFF. DNA for the CDR3: TGCGCCAGCAGCCCCAGGGATTTTGCCACTGGAGCTTTCTTT. Together with reference TRBV5-1 and TRBJ1-1, the CDR3 gives the full variable domain: KAGVTQTPRYLIKTRGQQVTLSCSPISGHRSVSWYQQTPGQGLQFLFEYFSETQRNKGNFPGRFSGRQFSNSRSEMNVSTLELGDSALYLCASSPRDFATGAFFGQGTRLTVV.

This rearrangement joins TRBV5-1 to TRBJ2-5; unclear D gene. This CDR3 spans 14 amino acids. CDR1 and CDR2 from the germline V gene are SGHRS and YFSETQ. V was pared by 6 bases and J by 3 bases, with 15 bases between. CDR3 coding DNA: TGCGCCAGCAACTCGGAGATAGGGAAAGAGACCCAGTACTTC. Encoded protein: CASNSEIGKETQYF.

Details on this clonotype: An end of the junction does not agree with germline; a read error may underlie this. V usage is TRBV18 and J usage is TRBJ2-7, with D maybe TRBD2 (6 bases). From germline, CDR1 is KGHSH and CDR2 LQKENI. The CDR3 is 14 amino acids. CDR3 sequence: CASSPGGGAYKHYF. The CDR3 coding sequence is TGTGCCAGCTCACCAGGTGGCGGGGCCTACAAGCACTACTTC.